What follows are 4 T cell receptor beta chains derived from one specimen sequenced in a study of blood T cells in healthy people across ages. Sample-barcoded 5' priming and a J-beta primer mix drove a second PCR of about 6 to 12 cycles. Using its own MiXCR run on the 5' RACE reads, TCRdb lists one record per CDR3 protein. The sample yields 450,000 to 600,000 distinct CDR3 sequences, about 29% seen once. The same sample was also studied in work on T cells of mothers and their children.

Sequenced input: blood. The receptors come from a boy younger than 10 in good health.

V is TRBV30 and J is TRBJ1-1; tentatively, D is TRBD1 (5 bases). Deletions cut 0 bases from V and 4 bases from J, with 9 bases between. The CDR3 covers 13 residues. CDR1 and CDR2 from the germline V gene are GTSNPN and SVGIG (reference sequence). CDR3 region: CAWSVSTGTEAFF. CDR3 nucleotides: TGTGCCTGGAGTGTAAGTACAGGCACTGAAGCTTTCTTT.

The chain couples TRBV30 to TRBJ1-3; TRBD1 is a possible D gene (6 bases). The CDR3 extends over 14 amino acids. From germline, CDR1 is GTSNPN and CDR2 SVGIG (reference sequence). V lost 2 bases and J 3 bases, leaving 11 bases between the germline ends. The CDR3, as DNA: TGTGCCTGGAGTAATCAGGGGCTTGGAAACACCATATATTTT. Protein product: CAWSNQGLGNTIYF.

The chain combines TRBV14 with TRBJ2-3; perhaps D is TRBD1 or TRBD2 (5 bases each). The germline gives CDR1 SGHDN, CDR2 FVKESK. The CDR3 consists of 13 residues. V lost 3 bases to trimming and J lost 4 bases, with 8 bases between them. CDR3 nucleotide sequence: TGTGCCAGCAGCCAGGGACGGTCAGATACGCAGTATTTT. Translated: CASSQGRSDTQYF.

This sequence joins TRBV24-1 and TRBJ2-3; D assignment may be TRBD1 or TRBD2 (5 bases each). This CDR3 has 16 residues. Per the germline V gene, CDR1 is KGHDR and CDR2 is SFDVKD. V was trimmed by 5 bases and J by 1 base, leaving 15 bases between them. The CDR3 loop reads CATSAGASFGTDTQYF. The CDR3 nucleotides read TGTGCCACCAGTGCCGGGGCATCATTCGGCACAGATACGCAGTATTTT.